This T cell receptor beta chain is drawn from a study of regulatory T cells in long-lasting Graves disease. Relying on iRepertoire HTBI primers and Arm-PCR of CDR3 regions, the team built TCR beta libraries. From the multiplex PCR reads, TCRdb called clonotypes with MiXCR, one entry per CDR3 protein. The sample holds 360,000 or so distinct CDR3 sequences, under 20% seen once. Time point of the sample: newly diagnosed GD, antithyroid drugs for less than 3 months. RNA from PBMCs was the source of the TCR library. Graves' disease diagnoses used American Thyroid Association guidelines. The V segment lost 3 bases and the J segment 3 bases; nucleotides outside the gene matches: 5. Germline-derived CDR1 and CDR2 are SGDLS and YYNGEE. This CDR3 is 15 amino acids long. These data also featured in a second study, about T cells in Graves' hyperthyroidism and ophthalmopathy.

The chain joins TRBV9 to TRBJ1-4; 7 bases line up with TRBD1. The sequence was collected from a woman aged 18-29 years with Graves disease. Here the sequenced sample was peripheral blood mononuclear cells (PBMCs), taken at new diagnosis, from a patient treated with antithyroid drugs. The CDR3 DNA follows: TGTGCCAGCAGCGCGACAGGGTTTTCTAATGAAAAACTGTTTTTT. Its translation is CASSATGFSNEKLFF.